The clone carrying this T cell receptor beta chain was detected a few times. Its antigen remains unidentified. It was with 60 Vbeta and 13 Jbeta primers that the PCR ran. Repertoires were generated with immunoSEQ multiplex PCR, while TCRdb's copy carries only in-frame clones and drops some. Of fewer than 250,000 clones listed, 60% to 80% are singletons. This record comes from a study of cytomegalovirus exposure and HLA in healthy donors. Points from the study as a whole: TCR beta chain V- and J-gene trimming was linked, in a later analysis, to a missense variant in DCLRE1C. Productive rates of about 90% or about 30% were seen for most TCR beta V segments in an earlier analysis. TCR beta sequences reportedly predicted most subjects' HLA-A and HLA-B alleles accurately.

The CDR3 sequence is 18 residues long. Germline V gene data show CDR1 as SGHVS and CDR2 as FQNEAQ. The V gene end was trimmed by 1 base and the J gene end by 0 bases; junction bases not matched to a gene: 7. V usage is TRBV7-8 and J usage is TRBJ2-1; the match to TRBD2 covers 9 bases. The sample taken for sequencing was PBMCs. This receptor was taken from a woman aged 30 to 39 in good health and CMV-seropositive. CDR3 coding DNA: TGTGCCAGCAGCTTAGTGGGGGGCGGGAGGGCCTCCTACAATGAGCAGTTCTTC. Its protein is CASSLVGGGRASYNEQFF.